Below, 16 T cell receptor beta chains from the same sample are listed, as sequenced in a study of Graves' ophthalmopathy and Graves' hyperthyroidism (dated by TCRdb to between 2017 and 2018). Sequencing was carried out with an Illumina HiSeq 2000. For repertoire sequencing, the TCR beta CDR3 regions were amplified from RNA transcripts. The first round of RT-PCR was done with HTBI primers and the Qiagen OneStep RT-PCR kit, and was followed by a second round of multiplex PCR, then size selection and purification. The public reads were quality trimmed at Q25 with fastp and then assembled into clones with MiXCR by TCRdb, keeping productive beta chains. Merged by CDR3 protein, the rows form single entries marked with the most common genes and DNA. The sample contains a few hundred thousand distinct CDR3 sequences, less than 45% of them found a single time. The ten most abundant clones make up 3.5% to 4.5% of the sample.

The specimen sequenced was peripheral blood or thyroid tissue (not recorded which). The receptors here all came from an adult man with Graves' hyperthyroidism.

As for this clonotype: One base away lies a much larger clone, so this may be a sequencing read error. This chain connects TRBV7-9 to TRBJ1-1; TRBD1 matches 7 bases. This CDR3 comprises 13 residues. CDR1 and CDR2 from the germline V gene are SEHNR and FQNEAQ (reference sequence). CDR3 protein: CASSLWTGTEALF. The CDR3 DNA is TGTGCCAGCAGCTTGTGGACAGGCACTGAAGCTCTCTTT.

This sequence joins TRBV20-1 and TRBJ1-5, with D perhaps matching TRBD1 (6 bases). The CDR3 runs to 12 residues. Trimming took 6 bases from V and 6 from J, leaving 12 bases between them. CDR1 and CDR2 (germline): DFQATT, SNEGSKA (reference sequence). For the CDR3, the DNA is TGCAGTGCGTGGACAGACGCTCAGCCCCAGCATTTT. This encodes CSAWTDAQPQHF.

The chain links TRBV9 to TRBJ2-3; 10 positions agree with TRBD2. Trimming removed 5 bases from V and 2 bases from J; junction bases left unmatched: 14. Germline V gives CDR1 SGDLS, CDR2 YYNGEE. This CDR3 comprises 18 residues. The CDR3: CASSAPPELAGSTDTQYF. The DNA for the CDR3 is TGTGCCAGCAGTGCACCCCCCGAACTAGCGGGATCCACAGATACGCAGTATTTT.

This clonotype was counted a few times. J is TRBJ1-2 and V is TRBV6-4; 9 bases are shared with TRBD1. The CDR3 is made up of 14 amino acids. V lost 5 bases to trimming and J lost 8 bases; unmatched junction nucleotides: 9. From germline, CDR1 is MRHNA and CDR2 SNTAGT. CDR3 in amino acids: CASSLLGQGLGYTF. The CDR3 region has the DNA TGTGCCAGCAGTTTATTGGGACAGGGTTTGGGCTACACCTTC.

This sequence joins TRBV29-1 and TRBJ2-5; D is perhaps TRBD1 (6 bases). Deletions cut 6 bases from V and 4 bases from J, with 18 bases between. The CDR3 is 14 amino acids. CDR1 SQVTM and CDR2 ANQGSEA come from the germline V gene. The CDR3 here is CSVDRPGQPETQYF. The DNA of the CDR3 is TGCAGCGTAGACAGACCGGGACAACCAGAGACCCAGTACTTC.

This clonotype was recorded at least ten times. CDR3 sequence reads: CASSKTGTQETQYF. CDR3 sequence (DNA): TGTGCCAGCAGCAAGACAGGCACCCAAGAGACCCAGTACTTC. J is TRBJ2-5 and V is TRBV5-8; D is perhaps TRBD1 (6 bases). The CDR3 totals 14 residues. V was cut by 4 bases and J by 1 base, with 11 bases left in between. Germline V gives CDR1 SGHTS, CDR2 YDEGEE.

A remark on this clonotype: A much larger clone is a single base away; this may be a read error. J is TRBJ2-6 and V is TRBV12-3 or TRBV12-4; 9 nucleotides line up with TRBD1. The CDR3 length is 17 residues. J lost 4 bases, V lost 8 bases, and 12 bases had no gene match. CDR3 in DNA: TGTGCCAGCGGTCCGTGGACAGGGGAGGCCGGGGCCAACGTCCTGACTTTC. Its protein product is CASGPWTGEAGANVLTF.

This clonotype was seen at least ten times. The CDR3: CARELTGADSSGANVLTF. The DNA for the CDR3 is TGTGCCAGAGAATTGACTGGAGCGGATTCGTCTGGGGCCAACGTCCTGACTTTC. The rearrangement links TRBV25-1 to TRBJ2-6, with D perhaps matching TRBD2 (5 bases). CDR1 MGHDK and CDR2 SYGVNS come from the germline V gene. The V and J ends lost 9 bases and 1 base respectively, with 22 bases between them. This CDR3 spans 18 amino acids.

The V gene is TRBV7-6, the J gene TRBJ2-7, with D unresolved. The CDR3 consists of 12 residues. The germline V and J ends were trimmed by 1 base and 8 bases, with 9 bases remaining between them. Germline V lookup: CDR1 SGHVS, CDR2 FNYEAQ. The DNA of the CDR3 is TGTGCCAGCAGCTTAGGAGAAGCAAAGCAGTACTTC. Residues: CASSLGEAKQYF.

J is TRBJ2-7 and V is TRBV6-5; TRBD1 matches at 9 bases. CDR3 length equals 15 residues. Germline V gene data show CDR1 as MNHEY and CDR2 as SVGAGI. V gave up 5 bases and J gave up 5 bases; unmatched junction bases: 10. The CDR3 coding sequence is TGTGCCAGCAGTCGACCCGGGACAGGGCGAAACGAGCAGTACTTC. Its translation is CASSRPGTGRNEQYF.

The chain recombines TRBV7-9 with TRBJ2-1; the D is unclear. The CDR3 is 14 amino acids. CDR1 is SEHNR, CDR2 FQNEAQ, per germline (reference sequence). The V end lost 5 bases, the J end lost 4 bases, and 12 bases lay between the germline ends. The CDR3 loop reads CASSHPDRYNEQFF. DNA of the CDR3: TGTGCCAGCAGCCACCCAGATAGGTACAATGAGCAGTTCTTC.

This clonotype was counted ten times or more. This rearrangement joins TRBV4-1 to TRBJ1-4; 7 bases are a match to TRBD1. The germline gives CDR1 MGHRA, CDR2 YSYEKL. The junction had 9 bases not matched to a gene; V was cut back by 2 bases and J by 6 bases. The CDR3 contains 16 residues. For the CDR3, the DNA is TGCGCCAGCAGCCAACCTCCAACAGGGGTGGATGAAAAACTGTTTTTT. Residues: CASSQPPTGVDEKLFF.

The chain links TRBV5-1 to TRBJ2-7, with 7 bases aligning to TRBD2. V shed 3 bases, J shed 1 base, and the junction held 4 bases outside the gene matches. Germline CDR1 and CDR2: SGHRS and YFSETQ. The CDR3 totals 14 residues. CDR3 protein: CASSSAAGSYEQYF. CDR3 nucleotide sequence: TGCGCCAGCAGCTCAGCAGCGGGGTCCTACGAGCAGTACTTC.

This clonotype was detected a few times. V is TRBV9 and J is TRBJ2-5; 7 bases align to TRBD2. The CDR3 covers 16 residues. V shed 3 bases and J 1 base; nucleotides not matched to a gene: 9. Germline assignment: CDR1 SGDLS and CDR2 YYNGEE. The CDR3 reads CASSAGMAGAQETQYF. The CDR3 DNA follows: TGTGCCAGCAGCGCCGGCATGGCGGGAGCCCAAGAGACCCAGTACTTC.

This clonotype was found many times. CDR3 sequence reads: CASSPDRSKAFF. For the CDR3, the DNA is TGTGCCAGCAGTCCCGACAGGAGCAAAGCTTTCTTT. This rearrangement joins TRBV12-3 or TRBV12-4 to TRBJ1-1; a weak D match, TRBD1 (6 bases). V lost 5 bases, J lost 9 bases, and 13 bases lay in between. CDR3 size: 12 residues.

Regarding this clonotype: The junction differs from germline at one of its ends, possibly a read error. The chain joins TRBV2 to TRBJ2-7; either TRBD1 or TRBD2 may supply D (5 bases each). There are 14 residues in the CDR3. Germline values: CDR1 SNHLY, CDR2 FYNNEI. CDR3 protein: CASSGTRVAGELYF. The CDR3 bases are TGTGCCAGCAGTGGCACCAGGGTAGCCGGGGAGCTGTACTTC. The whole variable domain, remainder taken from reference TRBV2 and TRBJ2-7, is EPEVTQTPSHQVTQMGQEVILRCVPISNHLYFYWYRQILGQKVEFLVSFYNNEISEKSEIFDDQFSVERPDGSNFTLKIRSTKLEDSAMYFCASSGTRVAGELYFGPGTRLTVT.